This TCR beta chain came from a study of cytomegalovirus exposure and HLA in healthy donors. Study-wide points: Donors were assumed by presence/absence analyses to have roughly uniform sequencing depth. Most sequenced TCRs were rare (though some public TCRs occurred in many donors). Most subjects had HLA-A and HLA-B alleles reportedly predicted accurately by TCR beta sequences.

Losses at the gene ends were 4 bases for V and 1 base for J; bases not matched to a gene: 4. Germline CDR1 reads SGHDT; CDR2 reads YYEEEE. The CDR3 length is 15 residues. PCR primers comprised 60 Vbeta and 13 Jbeta primers. Profiling relied on immunoSEQ multiplex PCR, and the TCRdb table lists in-frame clones only, not all of them. This table holds some 160,000 clones, approximately 78% found once. As concerns this clone: Its specificity is unknown.

The rearrangement joins TRBV5-6 to TRBJ2-3, with 9 bases matching TRBD1. The sequencing input was PBMCs. The origin of this receptor is a male donor in good health and CMV-seropositive. DNA for the CDR3: TGTGCCAGCAGCGCGGGACAGGGTCGCACAGATACGCAGTATTTT. Its protein product is CASSAGQGRTDTQYF.